The 20 T cell receptor beta chains below were found in one sample sequenced in a study of T cells in Graves' hyperthyroidism and ophthalmopathy. Template material for amplifying TCR beta CDR3 regions consisted of RNA transcripts. Researchers ran a first-round RT-PCR on the TCR CDR3 using the HTBI primer set. MiXCR, run by TCRdb on the multiplex PCR reads, gives a single entry per CDR3 protein. Altogether fewer than 400,000 distinct CDR3 sequences are present, approximately 15% being singletons, with the ten largest covering approximately 30%. The sequenced sample consisted of blood. All receptors derive from a woman aged 18-30 years with Graves' hyperthyroidism that later progressed to Graves' ophthalmopathy.

This clonotype was counted many times. CDR3 bases: TGTGCCAGCAGTTTAGCCAAATTTAGCACAGATACGCAGTATTTT. Translating gives CASSLAKFSTDTQYF. The chain uses TRBV12-3 or TRBV12-4 and TRBJ2-3; D uncertain. V gave up 0 bases and J gave up 0 bases, with 7 bases separating them. The CDR3 is 15 residues long.

This chain links TRBV19 with TRBJ2-5; D is unclear. Per the germline V gene, CDR1 is LNHDA and CDR2 is SQIVND (reference sequence). V was clipped by 5 bases and J by 5 bases, with 21 bases between them. The length of the CDR3 is 16 residues. The chain's CDR3 is CASSELGVGERETQYF. CDR3 DNA sequence: TGTGCCAGTAGTGAACTTGGGGTCGGAGAGAGGGAGACCCAGTACTTC.

Note on this clonotype: With a much larger clone just one base away, this may be a read error. The CDR3 DNA reads as TGCAGCGTTGGGAGGACAAGGGAAGCTTTCTTT. This gives the protein CSVGRTREAFF. The chain has TRBV29-1 and TRBJ1-1, with D maybe TRBD1 (5 bases). The CDR3 sequence is 11 residues long. The V gene's germline CDR1 is SQVTM and CDR2 ANQGSEA. Trimming took 4 bases from V and 8 from J, leaving 11 bases between them.

The V and J genes are TRBV6-2 or TRBV6-3 and TRBJ2-1; D tentatively fits TRBD1 or TRBD2 (6 bases each). The ends were cut back, 0 bases at V and 6 bases at J, with 24 bases in the middle. CDR3 length: 19 residues. Germline V CDR1 and CDR2: MNHEY, SVGEGT. As DNA, the CDR3 is TGTGCCAGCAGTTACTCTCCGGGGGCGTCCCTCCTAACTGGCAATGAGCAGTTCTTC. Amino acid sequence: CASSYSPGASLLTGNEQFF.

In its sample, this clonotype was seen many times. The chain carries TRBV20-1 and TRBJ2-5; 12 bases agree with TRBD2. Germline assignment: CDR1 DFQATT and CDR2 SNEGSKA (reference sequence). Trimming cost V 8 bases and J 5 bases; bases outside gene matches: 6. This CDR3 is 13 amino acids long. The CDR3: CSPGTSGRETQYF. The CDR3 DNA sequence: TGCAGTCCCGGGACTAGCGGGCGGGAGACCCAGTACTTC.

In this sample, this clonotype turned up many times. The rearrangement uses TRBV28 and TRBJ2-3, with 7 positions matching TRBD1. Germline V CDR1 and CDR2: MDHEN, SYDVKM. This CDR3 spans 16 amino acids. V dropped 5 bases and J dropped 0; count of bases not matched to a gene: 8. CDR3 sequence reads: CASSPQDRSSTDTQYF. The CDR3 coding sequence is TGTGCCAGCAGTCCTCAGGACAGGTCAAGCACAGATACGCAGTATTTT.

The chain recombines TRBV30 with TRBJ2-7; no clear D gene. V gave up 3 bases and J gave up 1 base, with 4 bases separating them. Germline CDR1 reads GTSNPN; CDR2 reads SVGIG (reference sequence). This CDR3 is built from 11 residues. The CDR3 region has the DNA TGTGCCTGGAGCAGGTCCTACGAGCAGTACTTC. This gives the protein CAWSRSYEQYF.

This clonotype was counted only a few times. The chain has TRBV5-6 and TRBJ2-5; 7 nucleotides line up with TRBD1. Germline V gives CDR1 SGHDT, CDR2 YYEEEE. This CDR3 is 14 amino acids long. The V gene end was trimmed by 4 bases and the J gene end by 1 base; junction bases not matched to a gene: 4. The CDR3 is CASSRNRGQETQYF. The CDR3 DNA follows: TGTGCCAGCAGCCGAAACAGGGGCCAAGAGACCCAGTACTTC.

This clonotype was recorded only once. The chain carries TRBV20-1 and TRBJ2-1; 7 bases map to TRBD2. Losses at the gene ends were 0 bases for V and 12 bases for J; bases not matched to a gene: 8. The germline V gene has CDR1 DFQATT and CDR2 SNEGSKA (reference sequence). The CDR3 spans 13 residues. This CDR3 is CSARDYERDGQFF. The CDR3 nucleotides are TGCAGTGCTAGAGATTATGAGCGGGATGGGCAGTTCTTC.

The DNA of the CDR3 is TGCAGTGCCCCGGACACTTATGCAACTAATGAAAAACTGTTTTTT. Residues: CSAPDTYATNEKLFF. The V call is TRBV20-1, the J call TRBJ1-4; the D gene is possibly TRBD1 (5 bases). Trimming pared 6 bases from V and 0 bases from J, leaving 14 bases between. This CDR3 is 15 amino acids long. Germline V gene sequence: CDR1 DFQATT, CDR2 SNEGSKA (reference sequence).

This clonotype came up many times. CDR3 protein: CATRGTSNEKLFF. DNA for the CDR3: TGTGCCACCAGGGGGACATCTAATGAAAAACTGTTTTTT. J is TRBJ1-4 and V is TRBV3-1, with 7 bases lining up with TRBD1. V trimming: 10 bases; J trimming: 3 bases; junction bases outside the gene matches: 5. This CDR3 has 13 amino acids. Germline V CDR1 and CDR2: LGHDT, YNNKEL (reference sequence). The complete variable domain, with remaining parts taken from reference TRBV3-1 and TRBJ1-4, reads DTAVSQTPKYLVTQMGNDKSIKCEQNLGHDTMYWYKQDSKKFLKIMFSYNNKELIINETVPNRFSPKSPDKAHLNLHINSLELGDSAVYFCATRGTSNEKLFFGSGTQLSVL.

This clonotype was counted ten times or more. V gene TRBV11-2 combines with J gene TRBJ2-5; 7 bases map to TRBD2. The V gene's germline CDR1 is SGHAT and CDR2 FQNNGV. V shed 3 bases and J 5 bases; nucleotides not matched to a gene: 6. The CDR3 length is 14 residues. CDR3 coding DNA: TGTGCCAGCAGCTTGAACCCCGGGGGGGAGACCCAGTACTTC. Its protein product is CASSLNPGGETQYF.

This clonotype was seen at least ten times. The rearrangement links TRBV24-1 to TRBJ1-2, with a tentative D call TRBD1 (5 bases). Germline V CDR1 and CDR2: KGHDR, SFDVKD. This CDR3 has 12 residues. Trimming removed 7 bases at V and 1 base at J, with 6 bases between. The CDR3 DNA is TGTGCCACCAGCGACAGTAACTATGGCTACACCTTC. The encoded protein is CATSDSNYGYTF.

This clonotype was detected only a few times. The chain links TRBV19 to TRBJ2-4, with 9 bases identical to TRBD1. Germline trimming cut 6 bases from V and 6 bases from J; bases unmatched to any gene: 6. Germline assignment: CDR1 LNHDA and CDR2 SQIVND (reference sequence). The CDR3 has 14 residues. The CDR3 coding sequence is TGTGCCAGTAGCCTGGGACAGGGATCAAACATTCAGTACTTC. Residues: CASSLGQGSNIQYF.

This clonotype was seen many times. This chain connects TRBV7-8 to TRBJ2-1; 7 nucleotides line up with TRBD1. Germline CDR1 is SGHVS and CDR2 is FQNEAQ. V dropped 3 bases and J dropped 10; count of bases not matched to a gene: 6. The CDR3 is 13 amino acids. CDR3 DNA sequence: TGTGCCAGCAGCTTGAGGGGGCAGTGGGAGCAGTTCTTC. It is translated as CASSLRGQWEQFF. Using reference TRBV7-8 and TRBJ2-1 for the parts outside the CDR3, the full variable domain is GAGVSQSPRYKVAKRGQDVALRCDPISGHVSLFWYQQALGQGPEFLTYFQNEAQLDKSGLPSDRFFAERPEGSVSTLKIQRTQQEDSAVYLCASSLRGQWEQFFGPGTRLTVL.

The chain carries TRBV5-1 and TRBJ1-2; 10 bases agree with TRBD1. V lost 2 bases and J lost 4; bases outside the gene matches: 5. The CDR3 totals 15 residues. Germline loops: CDR1 SGHRS, CDR2 YFSETQ. The CDR3 coding sequence is TGCGCCAGCAGCTTACCCGGGACAGGGGTCTATGGCTACACCTTC. As protein: CASSLPGTGVYGYTF.

The CDR3 sequence: CASSQVTFRGYNEQFF. Here the CDR3 DNA reads TGCGCCAGCAGCCAAGTAACGTTTAGGGGATACAATGAGCAGTTCTTC. The rearrangement uses TRBV4-3 and TRBJ2-1; a weak D match, TRBD1 (5 bases). The germline V and J ends were trimmed by 1 base and 4 bases, with 14 bases remaining between them. This CDR3 has 16 residues. In germline, CDR1 is LGHNA, CDR2 YSLEER.

The table lists this clonotype with many counts. The CDR3 reads CAISDLDRGHYGYTF. The CDR3 nucleotides are TGTGCCATCAGTGACCTGGACAGGGGACACTATGGCTACACCTTC. The J gene is TRBJ1-2, the V gene TRBV10-3, with 9 bases that match TRBD1. Germline-derived CDR1 and CDR2 are ENHRY and SYGVKD. J was trimmed by 3 bases and V by 3 bases; bases with no gene match: 5. This CDR3 has 15 residues.

This clonotype was counted many times. The rearrangement links TRBV2 to TRBJ2-3; maybe TRBD2 (5 bases). The CDR3 length is 16 residues. Between the trimmed V and J ends, which lost 5 bases and 3 bases, there was a span of 18 bases. The germline gives CDR1 SNHLY, CDR2 FYNNEI. The CDR3 bases are TGTGCCAGCAGTCTTAGCGAAACCTTTTATACAGATACGCAGTATTTT. Protein: CASSLSETFYTDTQYF.

This clonotype was recorded many times. The CDR3 sequence: CASRRVWTSGSYEQFF. CDR3 DNA sequence: TGTGCCAGCAGGAGGGTATGGACTAGCGGGAGCTATGAGCAGTTCTTC. The V and J genes are TRBV6-1 and TRBJ2-1; 13 nucleotides align to TRBD2. CDR3 length: 16 residues. V shed 6 bases, J shed 8 bases, and the junction held 10 bases outside the gene matches. The germline gives CDR1 MNHNS, CDR2 SASEGT.